Presented here are 10 T cell receptor beta chains from one specimen sequenced in a study of blood T cell repertoires in COVID-19. The table came from immunoSEQ multiplex PCR; TCRdb's copy has only in-frame clones and leaves some out. This table has about 410,000 clones, roughly 87% appearing once. Sequenced material: PBMCs or T cells enriched from blood (not recorded which). These receptors were collected from a young man who had recovered from COVID-19.

The chain recombines TRBV15 with TRBJ1-2, with D perhaps matching TRBD1 (6 bases). V gave up 2 bases and J gave up 4 bases, with 11 bases separating them. CDR1 is LNHNV and CDR2 is YYDKDF in the germline V gene (reference sequence). CDR3 length equals 14 residues. The chain's CDR3 is CATSRQTGVYGYTF. The CDR3 nucleotides are TGTGCCACCAGCAGACAGACAGGAGTCTATGGCTACACCTTC.

The rearrangement uses TRBV6-1 and TRBJ1-4, with 7 bases that match TRBD1. Trimming took 2 bases from V and 15 from J; bases not matched to a gene: 9. The germline CDR1 and CDR2 sequences are MNHNS and SASEGT. The CDR3 consists of 13 residues. The CDR3 spells CASSEIVTGSVFF. Written as DNA, the CDR3 is TGTGCCAGCAGTGAAATAGTGACAGGGAGTGTGTTTTTT.

The chain uses TRBV27 and TRBJ1-1; the D gene is possibly TRBD1 (6 bases). Germline assignment: CDR1 MNHEY and CDR2 SMNVEV (reference sequence). Trimming took off 8 bases at V and 8 bases at J, with 18 bases between the two ends. This CDR3 comprises 13 residues. The CDR3 region has the DNA TGTGCCAGCTCCAGGGGTCCCTATTCCGAAGCTTTCTTT. Its translation: CASSRGPYSEAFF.

The chain joins TRBV2 to TRBJ2-6, with 12 bases that match TRBD1. Germline values: CDR1 SNHLY, CDR2 FYNNEI. The CDR3 covers 17 residues. V was pared by 5 bases and J by 4 bases, with 6 bases of the junction left unmatched. The CDR3 protein is CASSWDRGPSGANVLTF. CDR3 in DNA: TGTGCCAGCAGTTGGGACAGGGGGCCTAGCGGGGCCAACGTCCTGACTTTC.

This chain joins TRBV19 and TRBJ2-6; D remains unclear. CDR1 is LNHDA and CDR2 is SQIVND in the germline V gene (reference sequence). Deletions cut 5 bases from V and 1 base from J, with 9 bases between. The CDR3 length is 15 residues. The chain's CDR3 is CASSAHGSGANVLTF. The CDR3 bases are TGTGCCAGTAGTGCCCACGGGTCTGGGGCCAACGTCCTGACTTTC. The complete variable domain, with remaining parts taken from reference TRBV19 and TRBJ2-6, reads DGGITQSPKYLFRKEGQNVTLSCEQNLNHDAMYWYRQDPGQGLRLIYYSQIVNDFQKGDIAEGYSVSREKKESFPLTVTSAQKNPTAFYLCASSAHGSGANVLTFGAGSRLTVL.

This clone was detected only once. The chain joins TRBV6-5 to TRBJ1-2; 7 nucleotides agree with TRBD1. Germline V gene sequence: CDR1 MNHEY, CDR2 SVGAGI. The ends lost 6 bases at V and 2 bases at J; junction bases unmatched: 3. The CDR3 contains 13 residues. The CDR3 region has the DNA TGTGCCAGCAGAGCACAGGGGAACTATGGCTACACCTTC. Translation: CASRAQGNYGYTF.

The J gene is TRBJ1-4, the V gene TRBV2; TRBD1 aligns across 9 bases. Germline V gene data show CDR1 as SNHLY and CDR2 as FYNNEI. J lost 3 bases, V lost 6 bases, and 5 bases had no gene match. This CDR3 spans 15 amino acids. For the CDR3, the DNA is TGTGCCAGCAGAAGGACAGGGGCACCTAATGAAAAACTGTTTTTT. Translating gives CASRRTGAPNEKLFF.

J is TRBJ1-1 and V is TRBV6-5, with D perhaps TRBD1 (5 bases). The V and J ends lost 6 bases and 3 bases respectively, with 11 bases between them. CDR3 size: 13 residues. The germline CDR1 and CDR2 sequences are MNHEY and SVGAGI. The CDR3 spells CASRAGGYTEAFF. CDR3 nucleotide sequence: TGTGCCAGCAGGGCGGGGGGATACACTGAAGCTTTCTTT.

This chain connects TRBV28 to TRBJ1-2; D is possibly TRBD1 (5 bases). Between the trimmed V and J ends, which lost 4 bases and 8 bases, there was a span of 14 bases. The germline V gene has CDR1 MDHEN and CDR2 SYDVKM. This CDR3 is built from 13 residues. CDR3 protein: CASSSLGREGYTF. In nucleotides, the CDR3 is TGTGCCAGCAGTTCGCTAGGCAGGGAAGGCTACACCTTC.

This chain links TRBV7-2 with TRBJ1-1; D possibly corresponds to TRBD1 (5 bases). Per germline, CDR1 SGHTA and CDR2 FQGNSA. Trimming removed 6 bases at V and 4 bases at J, with 15 bases between. The CDR3 has 14 amino acids. The CDR3 DNA sequence: TGTGCCAGCAGTTCTAGGTCAGGGATCACTGAAGCTTTCTTT. It yields the protein CASSSRSGITEAFF.